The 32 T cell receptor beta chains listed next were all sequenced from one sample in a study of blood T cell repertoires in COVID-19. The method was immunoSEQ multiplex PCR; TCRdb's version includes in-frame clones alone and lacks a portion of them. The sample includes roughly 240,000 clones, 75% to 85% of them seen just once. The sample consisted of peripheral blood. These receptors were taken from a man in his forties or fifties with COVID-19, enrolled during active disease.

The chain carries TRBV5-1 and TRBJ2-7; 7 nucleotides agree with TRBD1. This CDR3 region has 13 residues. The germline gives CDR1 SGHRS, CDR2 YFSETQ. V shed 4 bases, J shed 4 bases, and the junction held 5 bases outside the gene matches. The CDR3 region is CASSTSQGYEQYF. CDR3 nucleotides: TGCGCCAGCAGCACCTCACAGGGGTACGAGCAGTACTTC.

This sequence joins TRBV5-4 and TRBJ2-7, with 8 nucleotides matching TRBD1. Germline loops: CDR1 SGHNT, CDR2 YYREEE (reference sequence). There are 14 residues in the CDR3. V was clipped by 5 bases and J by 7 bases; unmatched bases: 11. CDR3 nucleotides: TGTGCCAGCAGTTCCGGGACAGGCGAAGGGGAGCAGTACTTC. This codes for CASSSGTGEGEQYF.

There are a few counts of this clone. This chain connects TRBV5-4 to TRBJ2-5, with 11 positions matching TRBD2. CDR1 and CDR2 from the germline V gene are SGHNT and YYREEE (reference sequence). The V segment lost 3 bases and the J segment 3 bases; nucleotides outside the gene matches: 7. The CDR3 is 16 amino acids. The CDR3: CASSYPKTSGEETQYF. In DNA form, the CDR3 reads TGTGCCAGCAGCTACCCGAAGACTAGCGGGGAAGAGACCCAGTACTTC.

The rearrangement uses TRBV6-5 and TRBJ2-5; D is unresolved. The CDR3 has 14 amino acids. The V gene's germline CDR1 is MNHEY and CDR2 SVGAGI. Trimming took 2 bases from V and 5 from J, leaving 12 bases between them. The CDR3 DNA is TGTGCCAGCAGTTACCTGACTGTCCCTGAGACCCAGTACTTC. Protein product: CASSYLTVPETQYF.

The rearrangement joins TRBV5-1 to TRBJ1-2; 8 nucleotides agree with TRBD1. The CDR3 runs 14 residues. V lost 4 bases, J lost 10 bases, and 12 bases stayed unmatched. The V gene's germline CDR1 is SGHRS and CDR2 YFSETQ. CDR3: CASSPPGQGKDYTF. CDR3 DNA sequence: TGCGCCAGCAGCCCCCCAGGACAGGGTAAAGACTACACCTTC.

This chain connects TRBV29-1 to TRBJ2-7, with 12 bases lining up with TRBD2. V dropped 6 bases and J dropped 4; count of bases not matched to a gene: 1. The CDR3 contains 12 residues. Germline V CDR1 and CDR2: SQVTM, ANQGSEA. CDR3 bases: TGCAGCGTGACTAGCGGGGGATACGAGCAGTACTTC. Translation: CSVTSGGYEQYF.

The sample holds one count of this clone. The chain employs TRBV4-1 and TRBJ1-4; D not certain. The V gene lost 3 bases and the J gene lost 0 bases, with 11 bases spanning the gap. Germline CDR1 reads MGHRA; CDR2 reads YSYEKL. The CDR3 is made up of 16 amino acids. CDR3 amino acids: CASSQELVATNEKLFF. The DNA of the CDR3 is TGCGCCAGCAGCCAGGAGCTTGTTGCAACTAATGAAAAACTGTTTTTT.

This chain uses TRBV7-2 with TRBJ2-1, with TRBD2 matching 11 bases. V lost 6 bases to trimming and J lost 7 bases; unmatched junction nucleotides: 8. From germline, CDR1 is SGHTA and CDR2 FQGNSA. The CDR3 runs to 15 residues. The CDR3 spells CASRSPSGGRNEQFF. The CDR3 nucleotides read TGTGCCAGCAGATCACCTAGCGGGGGGAGAAATGAGCAGTTCTTC.

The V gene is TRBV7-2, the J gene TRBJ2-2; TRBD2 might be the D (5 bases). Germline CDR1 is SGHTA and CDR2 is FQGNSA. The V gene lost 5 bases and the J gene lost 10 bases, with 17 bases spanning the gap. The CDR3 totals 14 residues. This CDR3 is CASSPPPTRLELFF. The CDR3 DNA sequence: TGTGCCAGCAGCCCCCCACCCACTAGATTGGAGCTGTTTTTT.

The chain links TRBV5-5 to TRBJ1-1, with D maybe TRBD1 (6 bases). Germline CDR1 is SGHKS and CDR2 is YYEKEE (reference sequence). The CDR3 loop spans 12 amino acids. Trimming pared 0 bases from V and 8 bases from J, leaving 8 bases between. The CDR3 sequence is CASSLVDREAFF. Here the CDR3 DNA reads TGTGCCAGCAGCTTGGTCGACAGGGAAGCTTTCTTT.

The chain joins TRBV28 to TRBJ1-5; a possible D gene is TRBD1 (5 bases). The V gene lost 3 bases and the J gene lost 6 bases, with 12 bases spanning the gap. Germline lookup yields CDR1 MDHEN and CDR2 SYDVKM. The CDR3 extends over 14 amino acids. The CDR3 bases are TGTGCCAGCAGTTTGGCAGGGAATATTCAGCCCCAGCATTTT. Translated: CASSLAGNIQPQHF.

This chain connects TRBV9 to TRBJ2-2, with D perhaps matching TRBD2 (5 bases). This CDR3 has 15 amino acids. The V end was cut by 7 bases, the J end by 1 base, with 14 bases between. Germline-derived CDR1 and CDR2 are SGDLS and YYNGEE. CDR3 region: CASAPRVMNTGELFF. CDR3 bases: TGTGCCAGCGCCCCGCGGGTTATGAACACCGGGGAGCTGTTTTTT.

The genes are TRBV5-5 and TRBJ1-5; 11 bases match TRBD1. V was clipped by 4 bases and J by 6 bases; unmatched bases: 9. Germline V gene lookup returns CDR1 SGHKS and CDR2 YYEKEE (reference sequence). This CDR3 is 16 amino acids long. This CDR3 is CASSGGQGAHGQPQHF. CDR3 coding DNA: TGTGCCAGCAGCGGCGGACAGGGGGCGCATGGTCAGCCCCAGCATTTT.

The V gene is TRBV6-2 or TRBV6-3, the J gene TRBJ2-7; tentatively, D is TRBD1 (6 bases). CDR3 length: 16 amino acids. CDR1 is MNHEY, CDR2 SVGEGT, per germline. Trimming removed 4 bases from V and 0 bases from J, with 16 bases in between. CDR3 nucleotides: TGTGCCAGCAGTTCCACCGGGACATTGGGCTCCTACGAGCAGTACTTC. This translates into CASSSTGTLGSYEQYF.

In DNA form, the CDR3 reads TGTGCCAGCACCCCGGGGGGTAGCAATCAGCCCCAGCATTTT. This encodes CASTPGGSNQPQHF. The V call is TRBV6-6, the J call TRBJ1-5, with a possible D match to TRBD1 (5 bases). Germline lookup yields CDR1 MNHNY and CDR2 SVGAGI (reference sequence). The CDR3 spans 14 residues. Trimming stripped 7 bases from V and 0 bases from J, with 10 bases between.

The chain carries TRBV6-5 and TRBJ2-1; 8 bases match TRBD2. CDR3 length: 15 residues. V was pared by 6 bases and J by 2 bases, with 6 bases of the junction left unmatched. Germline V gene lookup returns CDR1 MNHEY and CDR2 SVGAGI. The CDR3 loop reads CASRQTSGPYNEQFF. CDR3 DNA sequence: TGTGCCAGCAGACAAACTAGCGGTCCCTACAATGAGCAGTTCTTC.

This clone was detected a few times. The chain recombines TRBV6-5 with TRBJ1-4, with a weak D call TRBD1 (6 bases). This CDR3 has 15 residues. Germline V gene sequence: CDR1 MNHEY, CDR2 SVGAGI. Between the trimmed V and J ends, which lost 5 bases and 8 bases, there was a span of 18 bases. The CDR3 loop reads CASSTRDKVGEKLFF. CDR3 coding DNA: TGTGCCAGCAGTACCCGGGACAAGGTGGGGGAAAAACTGTTTTTT.

The CDR3 is CASSFGGIKPQHF. In nucleotides, the CDR3 is TGTGCCAGCAGTTTCGGGGGGATTAAGCCCCAGCATTTT. The chain has TRBV12-3 or TRBV12-4 and TRBJ1-5; D perhaps matches TRBD1 (5 bases). The CDR3 runs 13 residues. Trimming took 3 bases from V and 8 from J, leaving 11 bases between them.

In DNA form, the CDR3 reads TGTGCCAGCAGCTTAGGGCGGAACAATGAAAAACTGTTTTTT. Its translation is CASSLGRNNEKLFF. The rearrangement links TRBV7-2 to TRBJ1-4; D ambiguous. This CDR3 comprises 14 residues. The germline CDR1 and CDR2 sequences are SGHTA and FQGNSA. The germline V and J ends were trimmed by 1 base and 5 bases, with 8 bases remaining between them.

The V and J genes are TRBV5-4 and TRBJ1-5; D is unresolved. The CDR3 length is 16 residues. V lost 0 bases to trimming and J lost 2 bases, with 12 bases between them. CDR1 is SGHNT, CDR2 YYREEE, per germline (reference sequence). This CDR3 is CASSLVMSLGNQPQHF. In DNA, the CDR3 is TGTGCCAGCAGCTTGGTGATGAGTCTGGGCAATCAGCCCCAGCATTTT.

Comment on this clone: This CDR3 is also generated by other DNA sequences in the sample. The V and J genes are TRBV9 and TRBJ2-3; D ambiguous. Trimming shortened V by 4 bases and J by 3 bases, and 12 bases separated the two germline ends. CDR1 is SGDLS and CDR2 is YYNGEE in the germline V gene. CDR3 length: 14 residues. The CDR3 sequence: CASSPPGGTDTQYF. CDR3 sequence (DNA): TGTGCCAGCAGCCCCCCGGGTGGAACAGATACGCAGTATTTT. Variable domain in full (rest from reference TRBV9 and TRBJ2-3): DSGVTQTPKHLITATGQRVTLRCSPRSGDLSVYWYQQSLDQGLQFLIQYYNGEERAKGNILERFSAQQFPDLHSELNLSSLELGDSALYFCASSPPGGTDTQYFGPGTRLTVL.

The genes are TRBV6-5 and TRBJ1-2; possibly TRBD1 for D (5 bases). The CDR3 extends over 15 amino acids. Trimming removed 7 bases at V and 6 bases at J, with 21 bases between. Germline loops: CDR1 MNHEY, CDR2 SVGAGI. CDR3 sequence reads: CASTRGGRGGDGYTF. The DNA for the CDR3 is TGTGCCAGCACCCGCGGCGGTCGGGGCGGGGATGGCTACACCTTC.

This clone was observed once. As DNA, the CDR3 is TGTGCCAGCAGTAACCAGGGGAGAAACACCATATATTTT. Encoded protein: CASSNQGRNTIYF. The chain joins TRBV25-1 to TRBJ1-3, with D perhaps matching TRBD1 (6 bases). CDR1 is MGHDK and CDR2 is SYGVNS in the germline V gene. This CDR3 has 13 amino acids. V was cut by 5 bases and J by 5 bases, with 10 bases left in between.

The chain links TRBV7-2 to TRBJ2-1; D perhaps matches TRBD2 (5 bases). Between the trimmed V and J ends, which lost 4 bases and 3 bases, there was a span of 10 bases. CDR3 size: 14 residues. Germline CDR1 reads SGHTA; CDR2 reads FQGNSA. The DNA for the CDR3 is TGTGCCAGCAGCTCCTCGGACTTCTACAATGAGCAGTTCTTC. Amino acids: CASSSSDFYNEQFF.

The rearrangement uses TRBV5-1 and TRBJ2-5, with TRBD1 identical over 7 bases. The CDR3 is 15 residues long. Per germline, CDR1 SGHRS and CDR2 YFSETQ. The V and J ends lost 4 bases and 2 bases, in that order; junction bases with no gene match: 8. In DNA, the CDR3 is TGCGCCAGCAGCCCCGGGACAGCGTTACAAGAGACCCAGTACTTC. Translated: CASSPGTALQETQYF. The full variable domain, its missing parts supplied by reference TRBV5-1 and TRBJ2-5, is KAGVTQTPRYLIKTRGQQVTLSCSPISGHRSVSWYQQTPGQGLQFLFEYFSETQRNKGNFPGRFSGRQFSNSRSEMNVSTLELGDSALYLCASSPGTALQETQYFGPGTRLLVL.

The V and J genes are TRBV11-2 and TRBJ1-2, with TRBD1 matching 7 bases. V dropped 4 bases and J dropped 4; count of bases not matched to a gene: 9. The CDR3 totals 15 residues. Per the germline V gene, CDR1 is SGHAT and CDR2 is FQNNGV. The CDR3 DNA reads TGTGCCAGCAGCTCCCAGGACAGGAAGCTCTATGGCTACACCTTC. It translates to CASSSQDRKLYGYTF.

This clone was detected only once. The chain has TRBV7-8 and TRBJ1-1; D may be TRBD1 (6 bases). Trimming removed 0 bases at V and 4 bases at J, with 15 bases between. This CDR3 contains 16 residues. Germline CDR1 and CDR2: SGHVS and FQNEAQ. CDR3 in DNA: TGTGCCAGCAGCTTAGCGCAGGGGACCCGGGGCACTGAAGCTTTCTTT. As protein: CASSLAQGTRGTEAFF.

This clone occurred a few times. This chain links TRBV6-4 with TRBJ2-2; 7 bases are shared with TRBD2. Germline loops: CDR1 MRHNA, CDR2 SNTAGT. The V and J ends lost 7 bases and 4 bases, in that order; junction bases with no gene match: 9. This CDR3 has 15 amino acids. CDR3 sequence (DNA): TGTGCCAGCACCGAAACTAGCGCGGGCACCGGGGAGCTGTTTTTT. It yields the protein CASTETSAGTGELFF.

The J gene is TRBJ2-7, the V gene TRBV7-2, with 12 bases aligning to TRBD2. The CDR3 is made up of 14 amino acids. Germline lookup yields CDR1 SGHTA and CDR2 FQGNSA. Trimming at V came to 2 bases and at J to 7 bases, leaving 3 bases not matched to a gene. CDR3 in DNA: TGTGCCAGCAGCTTACTAGCGGGGGGGTTAGAGCAGTACTTC. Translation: CASSLLAGGLEQYF.

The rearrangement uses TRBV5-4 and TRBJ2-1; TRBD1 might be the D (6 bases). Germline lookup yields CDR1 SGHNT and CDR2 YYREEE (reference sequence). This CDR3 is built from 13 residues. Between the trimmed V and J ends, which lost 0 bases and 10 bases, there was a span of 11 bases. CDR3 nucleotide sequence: TGTGCCAGCAGCTTGGCTAGGGACATGGAGCAGTTCTTC. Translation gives CASSLARDMEQFF.

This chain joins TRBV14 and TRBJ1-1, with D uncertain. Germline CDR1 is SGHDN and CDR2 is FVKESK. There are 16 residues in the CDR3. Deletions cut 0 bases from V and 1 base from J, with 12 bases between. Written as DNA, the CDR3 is TGTGCCAGCAGCCAAGAGTTGAGGAGCTGGAACACTGAAGCTTTCTTT. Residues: CASSQELRSWNTEAFF.

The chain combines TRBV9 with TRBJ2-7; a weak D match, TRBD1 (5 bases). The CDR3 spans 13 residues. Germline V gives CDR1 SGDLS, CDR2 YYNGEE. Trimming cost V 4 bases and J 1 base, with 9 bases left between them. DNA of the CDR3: TGTGCCAGCAGCCGTACAGGTTCCTACGAGCAGTACTTC. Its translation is CASSRTGSYEQYF.